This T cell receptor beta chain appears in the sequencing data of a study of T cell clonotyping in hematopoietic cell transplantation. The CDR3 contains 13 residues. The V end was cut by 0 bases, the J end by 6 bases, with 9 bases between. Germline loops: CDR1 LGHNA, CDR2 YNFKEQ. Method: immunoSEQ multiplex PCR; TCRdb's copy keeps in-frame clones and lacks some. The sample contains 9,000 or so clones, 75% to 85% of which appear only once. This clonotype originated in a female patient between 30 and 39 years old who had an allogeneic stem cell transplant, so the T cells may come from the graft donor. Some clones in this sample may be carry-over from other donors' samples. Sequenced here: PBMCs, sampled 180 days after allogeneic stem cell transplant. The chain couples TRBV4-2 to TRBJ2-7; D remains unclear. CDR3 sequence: CASSQDVRREQYF. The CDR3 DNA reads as TGTGCCAGCAGCCAAGATGTACGGCGCGAGCAGTACTTC.